Below are 11 T cell receptor beta chains sequenced from a single sample in a study of cytomegalovirus exposure and HLA in healthy donors. PCR primers comprised 60 Vbeta and 13 Jbeta primers. Sequencing was performed with immunoSEQ multiplex PCR; in TCRdb, only in-frame clones are kept and a portion is missing. The table shows 100,000 to 150,000 clones, with under 85% occurring only once. Sequenced: PBMCs. These receptors all come from a woman aged 40 to 49 in good health and CMV-seropositive.

This chain links TRBV7-9 with TRBJ2-1; 7 bases are a match to TRBD1. CDR1 and CDR2 from the germline V gene are SEHNR and FQNEAQ (reference sequence). Germline trimming cut 0 bases from V and 9 bases from J; bases unmatched to any gene: 14. The CDR3 sequence is 17 residues long. The chain's CDR3 is CASSLAVVTGKVSEQFF. The CDR3 DNA sequence: TGTGCCAGCAGCTTAGCAGTAGTGACAGGGAAGGTTTCTGAGCAGTTCTTC.

This rearrangement joins TRBV5-1 to TRBJ1-2, with D possibly TRBD1 on 5 matching bases. Germline CDR1 SGHRS, CDR2 YFSETQ. Trimming stripped 3 bases from V and 8 bases from J, with 20 bases between. The CDR3 runs 15 residues. CDR3 DNA: TGCGCCAGCAGCTCCGAAGGGGCAGGGCAGGGAGGCTACACCTTC. As protein: CASSSEGAGQGGYTF.

The V call is TRBV5-5, the J call TRBJ2-7; 7 nucleotides agree with TRBD1. The CDR3 spans 15 residues. Trimming took 0 bases from V and 2 from J; bases not matched to a gene: 5. The germline V gene has CDR1 SGHKS and CDR2 YYEKEE (reference sequence). CDR3 amino acids: CASSLAGDRAYEQYF. The CDR3 coding sequence is TGTGCCAGCAGCTTGGCCGGAGACAGGGCCTACGAGCAGTACTTC.

The chain employs TRBV7-3 and TRBJ2-2; the D gene is possibly TRBD2 (6 bases). The CDR3 contains 15 residues. In germline, CDR1 is SGHTA, CDR2 FQGTGA. Between the trimmed V and J ends, which lost 4 bases and 2 bases, there was a span of 11 bases. The CDR3 loop reads CASSYSAGNTGELFF. Here the CDR3 DNA reads TGTGCCAGCAGCTACTCAGCGGGCAACACCGGGGAGCTGTTTTTT.

The chain couples TRBV2 to TRBJ1-3; 10 bases agree with TRBD1. The CDR3 extends over 15 amino acids. Germline CDR1 is SNHLY and CDR2 is FYNNEI. V shed 6 bases and J 2 bases; nucleotides not matched to a gene: 4. This CDR3 reads CASRRQGATGNTIYF. In DNA, the CDR3 is TGTGCCAGCAGAAGACAGGGGGCTACTGGAAACACCATATATTTT.

V gene TRBV5-1 combines with J gene TRBJ2-1; 8 bases are shared with TRBD2. From germline, CDR1 is SGHRS and CDR2 YFSETQ. Trimming cost V 0 bases and J 0 bases; bases outside gene matches: 8. The CDR3 totals 18 residues. CDR3 sequence reads: CASSLESGAGASYNEQFF. The CDR3, as DNA: TGCGCCAGCAGCTTGGAATCTGGAGCGGGAGCCTCCTACAATGAGCAGTTCTTC.

The chain joins TRBV18 to TRBJ1-3; no clear D gene. Germline CDR1 KGHSH, CDR2 LQKENI. The germline V and J ends were trimmed by 3 bases and 4 bases, with 19 bases remaining between them. The CDR3 runs to 17 residues. The CDR3 nucleotides are TGTGCCAGCTCACCGGCGGGAGAGGGTTTCTTAGGAAACACCATATATTTT. It specifies CASSPAGEGFLGNTIYF.

This clone was seen more than once but under ten times. V is TRBV19 and J is TRBJ2-1; TRBD2 might be the D (5 bases). This CDR3 is built from 15 residues. Germline CDR1 and CDR2: LNHDA and SQIVND (reference sequence). The V end lost 7 bases, the J end lost 2 bases, and 15 bases lay between the germline ends. The CDR3 loop reads CASTPRLATYNEQFF. The CDR3 DNA reads as TGTGCCAGTACTCCGAGGCTAGCTACCTACAATGAGCAGTTCTTC. The entire variable domain, with the rest obtained from reference TRBV19 and TRBJ2-1, is as follows: DGGITQSPKYLFRKEGQNVTLSCEQNLNHDAMYWYRQDPGQGLRLIYYSQIVNDFQKGDIAEGYSVSREKKESFPLTVTSAQKNPTAFYLCASTPRLATYNEQFFGPGTRLTVL.

This clone was seen once. This chain joins TRBV7-9 and TRBJ2-7; the D is unclear. This CDR3 comprises 13 residues. Germline loops: CDR1 SEHNR, CDR2 FQNEAQ (reference sequence). V lost 4 bases and J 2 bases, leaving 9 bases between the germline ends. DNA for the CDR3: TGTGCCAGCAGCTCCCAAACGGCCTACGAGCAGTACTTC. Its translation: CASSSQTAYEQYF.

The V and J genes are TRBV6-5 and TRBJ2-7; 14 bases match TRBD2. V was pared by 5 bases and J by 5 bases, with 2 bases of the junction left unmatched. CDR1 is MNHEY and CDR2 is SVGAGI in the germline V gene. The CDR3 loop spans 14 amino acids. CDR3 amino acids: CASSGTSGSHEQYF. CDR3 in DNA: TGTGCCAGCAGTGGGACTAGCGGGAGCCACGAGCAGTACTTC.

J is TRBJ2-1 and V is TRBV5-1; 7 bases line up with TRBD2. Germline V gene lookup returns CDR1 SGHRS and CDR2 YFSETQ. V shed 3 bases and J 4 bases; nucleotides not matched to a gene: 13. The CDR3 loop spans 17 amino acids. The CDR3 spells CASSSRGEGGQYNEQFF. CDR3 nucleotides: TGCGCCAGCAGCTCCCGTGGGGAGGGAGGTCAATACAATGAGCAGTTCTTC.